These 10 T cell receptor beta chains were sequenced from one sample in a study of T cell responses to AZD1222 COVID-19 vaccine (dated by TCRdb to the early 2020s). Preparation of the library involved the immunoSEQ multiplex PCR assay. TCRdb re-hosts the immuneACCESS table, in-frame sequences only. Its copies lack some clones; in the studies checked, an unresolved V gene accounts for under half of them, and the cause for the rest is not known. For this sample the table gives some 130,000 clones, of which approximately 91% were detected only once. The top ten clones comprise around 0.99% of the sample. Taken with the paper, the label for time point translates to: about 28 days (+/-7) after the second vaccine dose. The specimen comprised peripheral blood, sampled 28 days after the second AZD1222 dose. The receptors stem from an adult who received the AZD1222 COVID-19 vaccine.

This clone was recorded only once. V is TRBV5-1 and J is TRBJ2-5, with D possibly being TRBD2 (6 bases). Germline assignment: CDR1 SGHRS and CDR2 YFSETQ. Trimming left V 3 bases short and J 0 bases short, with 15 bases between. The CDR3 loop spans 16 amino acids. The CDR3 spells CASSSGIQRDQETQYF. CDR3 in DNA: TGCGCCAGCAGCTCGGGAATCCAGCGGGACCAAGAGACCCAGTACTTC. The full variable domain, with the rest looked up from reference TRBV5-1 and TRBJ2-5, is KAGVTQTPRYLIKTRGQQVTLSCSPISGHRSVSWYQQTPGQGLQFLFEYFSETQRNKGNFPGRFSGRQFSNSRSEMNVSTLELGDSALYLCASSSGIQRDQETQYFGPGTRLLVL.

The V and J genes are TRBV27 and TRBJ2-2; 12 bases are a match to TRBD2. This CDR3 has 18 residues. Germline V lookup: CDR1 MNHEY, CDR2 SMNVEV (reference sequence). With V trimmed by 3 bases and J by 4 bases, 9 bases remained unmatched. CDR3 in amino acids: CASSFLAGGHVGTGELFF. For the CDR3, the DNA is TGTGCCAGCAGTTTTCTAGCGGGAGGGCACGTCGGCACCGGGGAGCTGTTTTTT.

The CDR3 sequence is CATSVGGPAGRAKNIQYF. Written as DNA, the CDR3 is TGTGCCACCAGTGTGGGAGGGCCCGCGGGTCGAGCCAAAAACATTCAGTACTTC. The V and J genes are TRBV24-1 and TRBJ2-4; 7 positions agree with TRBD2. The CDR3 runs 18 residues. Looked up from germline, CDR1 is KGHDR and CDR2 is SFDVKD. Losses at the gene ends were 5 bases for V and 0 bases for J; bases not matched to a gene: 12.

This chain links TRBV27 with TRBJ2-7; D may correspond to TRBD1 or TRBD2 (5 bases each). Germline V lookup: CDR1 MNHEY, CDR2 SMNVEV (reference sequence). The CDR3 sequence is 16 residues long. The V end lost 5 bases, the J end lost 1 base, and 18 bases lay between the germline ends. The CDR3 loop reads CASSPTLGAGSYEQYF. CDR3 coding DNA: TGTGCCAGCAGTCCAACTCTCGGGGCGGGTTCCTACGAGCAGTACTTC.

This clone was recorded once. The chain has TRBV12-3 or TRBV12-4 and TRBJ1-4; D not certain. The CDR3 length is 11 residues. V was clipped by 2 bases and J by 7 bases, with 2 bases between them. CDR3 nucleotide sequence: TGTGCCAGCAGTTTAAGTGAAAAACTGTTTTTT. Its protein is CASSLSEKLFF.

V is TRBV5-4 and J is TRBJ1-2; TRBD1 aligns across 8 bases. Germline CDR1 and CDR2: SGHNT and YYREEE (reference sequence). Trimming at V came to 4 bases and at J to 5 bases, leaving 1 base not matched to a gene. The CDR3 has 12 residues. CDR3 residues: CASSRQGYGYTF. The CDR3, as DNA: TGTGCCAGCAGCCGACAGGGGTATGGCTACACCTTC.

In DNA, the CDR3 is TGTGCCAGCAGCATCCTTCAGGGGGAGCAGTACTTC. This translates into CASSILQGEQYF. The V and J genes are TRBV3-1 (or the pseudogene TRBV3-2) and TRBJ2-7, with D possibly TRBD1 on 6 matching bases. Germline V gene sequence: CDR1 LGHDT, CDR2 YNNKEL (reference sequence). CDR3 size: 12 residues. The germline V and J ends were trimmed by 5 bases and 7 bases, with 12 bases remaining between them.

V is TRBV30 and J is TRBJ1-6; D not resolved. Germline lookup yields CDR1 GTSNPN and CDR2 SVGIG (reference sequence). The CDR3 extends over 13 amino acids. Between the trimmed V and J ends, which lost 4 bases and 6 bases, there was a span of 10 bases. In DNA, the CDR3 is TGTGCCTGGACGGAAGCCTTTAATTCACCCCTCCACTTT. The encoded protein is CAWTEAFNSPLHF.

The rearrangement uses TRBV19 and TRBJ1-3; no firm D call. The germline CDR1 and CDR2 sequences are LNHDA and SQIVND (reference sequence). The V gene lost 7 bases and the J gene lost 0 bases, with 13 bases spanning the gap. This CDR3 is 15 amino acids long. CDR3 sequence: CASTPPGSSGNTIYF. The CDR3 coding sequence is TGTGCCAGTACACCACCGGGATCCTCTGGAAACACCATATATTTT.

This clone was counted between two and nine times. The V gene is TRBV6-1, the J gene TRBJ1-2; a weak D match, TRBD1 (5 bases). Germline CDR1 reads MNHNS; CDR2 reads SASEGT. With 1 base removed from V and 5 bases from J, the gap between germline ends came to 17 bases. The CDR3 spans 16 residues. The CDR3 reads CASSEGQGTVGYGYTF. In DNA, the CDR3 is TGTGCCAGCAGTGAAGGCCAAGGGACTGTGGGGTATGGCTACACCTTC.